Listed below are T cell receptor beta chains from one sample, sequenced in a study of cytomegalovirus exposure and HLA in healthy donors. Assay used: immunoSEQ multiplex PCR; TCRdb lists only in-frame clones, some missing. Of approximately 82,000 clones in the sample, 85% to 95% are singletons; the top ten hold 0.65% to 0.8%. Sequenced input: PBMCs. Receptors originate from a young man in good health and CMV-seronegative. Each CDR3 is given with its conserved first and last residue. D genes are given only for firm matches. The listing skips clone size in some rows; elsewhere it reads once, few, many or a size class.

clone_size | j_call | d_call | v_call | cdr3_aa | cdr3_nt
. | TRBJ1-2 | . | TRBV10-3 | CAISPDRINYGYTF | TGTGCCATCAGTCCAGACAGGATTAACTATGGCTACACCTTC
. | TRBJ2-7 | . | TRBV7-8 | CASSPGHNYEQYF | TGTGCCAGCAGCCCGGGACACAACTACGAGCAGTACTTC
. | TRBJ1-1 | TRBD1 | TRBV7-9 | CASSSRTGMNTEAFF | TGTGCCAGCAGCTCAAGGACAGGAATGAACACTGAAGCTTTCTTT
. | TRBJ1-1 | . | TRBV4-2 | CASSQERGQTLNTEAFF | TGTGCCAGCAGCCAAGAAAGAGGACAGACCCTGAACACTGAAGCTTTCTTT
. | TRBJ1-2 | . | TRBV6-5 | CASSYKTGYGYTF | TGTGCCAGCAGTTACAAAACAGGCTATGGCTACACCTTC
many | TRBJ2-3 | . | TRBV6-4 | CASSEGKGRETDTQYF | TGTGCCAGCAGTGAGGGAAAGGGGCGAGAAACAGATACGCAGTATTTT
. | TRBJ1-1 | TRBD1 | TRBV27 | CASSLTGEGFRSNTEAFF | TGTGCCAGCAGTTTGACAGGGGAAGGATTCAGGTCCAACACTGAAGCTTTCTTT
once | TRBJ2-2 | TRBD1 | TRBV5-6 | CASSLQGAGELFF | TGTGCCAGCAGCCTACAGGGGGCCGGGGAGCTGTTTTTT
once | TRBJ2-7 | . | TRBV10-2 | CASIVTHPYEQYF | TGCGCCAGCATAGTAACTCACCCCTACGAGCAGTACTTC
. | TRBJ2-1 | TRBD1 | TRBV6-5 | CASSTTGSSYNEQFF | TGTGCCAGCAGCACGACAGGGAGCTCCTACAATGAGCAGTTCTTC
. | TRBJ1-1 | . | TRBV7-2 | CASSFGVVVGTEAFF | TGTGCCAGCAGCTTCGGGGTGGTAGTGGGCACTGAAGCTTTCTTT
. | TRBJ2-2 | . | TRBV9 | CASSVRGSNTGELFF | TGTGCCAGCAGCGTAAGGGGTTCGAACACCGGGGAGCTGTTTTTT
. | TRBJ1-4 | . | TRBV30 | CACQTRPYGLNEKLFF | TGTGCCTGCCAGACAAGGCCCTACGGCCTTAATGAAAAACTGTTTTTT
. | TRBJ1-4 | . | TRBV18 | CASSPDERLFF | TGTGCCAGCTCACCGGACGAGCGGCTGTTTTTT
. | TRBJ2-7 | . | TRBV29-1 | CSVETETASYEQYF | TGCAGCGTTGAAACAGAGACAGCCTCCTACGAGCAGTACTTC
. | TRBJ1-6 | TRBD1 | TRBV18 | CASSHARDRIYNSPLHF | TGTGCCAGCTCACACGCCCGGGACAGAATCTATAATTCACCCCTCCACTTT
. | TRBJ1-1 | . | TRBV19 | CASVQAENTEAFF | TGTGCCAGTGTACAGGCCGAGAACACTGAAGCTTTCTTT
. | TRBJ2-7 | . | TRBV5-1 | CASRDSSSYEQYF | TGCGCCAGCAGGGACTCATCCTCCTACGAGCAGTACTTC
. | TRBJ1-1 | TRBD1 | TRBV7-9 | CASSTTRDSTEAFF | TGTGCCAGCAGCACAACACGGGACAGCACTGAAGCTTTCTTT
. | TRBJ2-1 | TRBD1 | TRBV6-5 | CASSTDRGGLHEQFF | TGTGCCAGCAGTACGGACAGGGGGGGCCTCCATGAGCAGTTCTTC
. | TRBJ2-7 | TRBD2 | TRBV11-2 | CASSPSRTRWTGEQYF | TGTGCCAGCAGCCCCTCCCGGACTAGGTGGACTGGCGAGCAGTACTTC
. | TRBJ1-1 | . | TRBV30 | CAWSVGGGRAEAFF | TGTGCCTGGAGTGTAGGGGGGGGACGGGCTGAAGCTTTCTTT
. | TRBJ1-1 | . | TRBV27 | CASILQGIHTEAFF | TGTGCCAGCATTCTTCAGGGGATTCACACTGAAGCTTTCTTT
. | TRBJ2-7 | TRBD2 | TRBV6-5 | CASSYGGSDSYEQYF | TGTGCCAGCAGTTACGGCGGGAGCGATTCCTACGAGCAGTACTTC
. | TRBJ1-5 | . | TRBV19 | CASSRRKQGLSNQPQHF | TGTGCCAGTAGCCGCCGGAAACAGGGTTTATCTAATCAGCCCCAGCATTTT
. | TRBJ2-1 | TRBD2 | TRBV28 | CASSPGSSGAYNEQFF | TGTGCCAGCAGTCCGGGGTCTAGCGGTGCCTACAATGAGCAGTTCTTC
. | TRBJ1-1 | TRBD1 | TRBV7-6 | CASSTGDTEAFF | TGTGCCAGCAGTACAGGGGACACTGAAGCTTTCTTT
. | TRBJ1-1 | TRBD1 | TRBV7-9 | CASSFMDRGNTEAFF | TGTGCCAGCAGCTTTATGGACAGGGGGAACACTGAAGCTTTCTTT
. | TRBJ1-3 | . | TRBV19 | CATQSGWAGNTIYF | TGTGCCACCCAATCAGGGTGGGCTGGAAACACCATATATTTT
. | TRBJ1-2 | TRBD1 | TRBV27 | CASKLLGTGNGYTF | TGTGCCAGCAAGTTGCTGGGGACAGGGAATGGCTACACCTTC
. | TRBJ1-1 | . | TRBV5-1 | CASSLALATSGEAFF | TGCGCCAGCAGCTTGGCATTGGCCACTTCAGGTGAAGCTTTCTTT
. | TRBJ1-5 | . | TRBV27 | CASSLSRFQPQHF | TGTGCCAGCAGTCTTTCCCGTTTTCAGCCCCAGCATTTT
. | TRBJ1-3 | . | TRBV4-2 | CASSQDLTNRNTIYF | TGTGCCAGCAGCCAAGATCTCACAAACCGAAACACCATATATTTT
. | TRBJ1-1 | TRBD1 | TRBV28 | CASSLPPSGGAFF | TGTGCCAGCAGTTTGCCCCCTTCAGGGGGGGCTTTCTTT
. | TRBJ1-1 | . | TRBV6-6 | CASSSTISESEAFF | TGTGCCAGCAGTTCCACTATTTCGGAGTCTGAAGCTTTCTTT
. | TRBJ2-1 | . | TRBV5-1 | CAIRTRGLSNEQFF | TGCGCCATTAGGACTAGGGGGTTGTCCAATGAGCAGTTCTTC